This T cell receptor beta chain derives from a study of T cell repertoires in cytomegalovirus infection (dated by TCRdb to about 2019). Some background on the complete study: The peptide stimulations were aimed at well-studied HLA-B-restricted epitopes as well as recently identified HLA-C-restricted CMV epitopes, whose presentation resists viral immunomodulation. Because public TCR beta signatures pointed to carriage of CMV infection together with the matching HLA type, the HLA type of each donor mattered for the analysis.

TCRdb records Illumina HiSeq 1500 as the sequencer. TCRdb trimmed public reads at Q25 via fastp, called clones via MiXCR and kept in-frame beta chains. Every CDR3 protein is listed once, alongside the most common genes and DNA of its rows. The sample profile shows around 55,000 distinct CDR3 sequences; about 18% of them were found once. The top ten hold more than 20% of the sample. The sample's treatment or condition label is to be understood as: in vitro stimulation with specific CMV peptide epitopes to enrich CMV-specific T cells. Here is what the overall study found, with its caveats: Cumulative frequency of public TCR beta family members discriminated carriers of CMV infection plus the relevant HLA type in this cohort and an independent roughly 330-donor cohort. The ex vivo response was dominated by HLA-C-restricted CMV-specific TCR beta clonotypes, and the single most frequent clonotype in two of eight donors was supplied by these HLA-C-restricted clonotypes.

Here V drops 3 bases and J drops 0 bases, and the junction holds 7 bases not matched to any gene. CDR1 and CDR2 were assigned from the germline V gene (reference sequence) as SEHNR and FQNEAQ. The CDR3 sequence holds 19 residues, the cysteine and phenylalanine included. The DNA shown is the 57-base CDR3, in frame from base 1. Worth noting for this clonotype: This clone's antigen is unknown. Within one base of it there is no much larger clone, and no base qualities were kept.

Sample: CD8+ T cells from cultured PBMCs, taken from culture after CMV antigen stimulation. Recombination joined TRBV7-9 with TRBJ2-3, and 15 junction bases match TRBD2. The TCR originated in a human donor in good health (CMV status not recorded). Some clones in this sample may be carry-over from other donors' samples. The encoded CDR3 is CASSLGLAGGHKSTDTQYF. The DNA reads TGTGCCAGCAGCTTGGGACTAGCGGGAGGACACAAAAGCACAGATACGCAGTATTTT.